The clone carrying this TCR beta chain was counted between two and nine times. Its matching antigen is unknown. The V end was cut by 2 bases, the J end by 0 bases, with 14 bases between. The CDR3 totals 16 residues. Germline loops: CDR1 LGHNA, CDR2 YNFKEQ. The protocol attached unique molecular identifiers to individual cDNA molecules. MiXCR, applied by TCRdb to the 5' RACE reads, yields one record per CDR3 protein. Of about 76,000 distinct CDR3 sequences in the sample, approximately 10% were seen once. These data belong to a study of early T cells in non-severe SARS-CoV-2 infection. Study overall: The chains were unpaired, and the sequenced material was bulk RNA from unsorted whole blood. Study-wide findings and caveats: Private and CD4 specificities were missed by VDJdb matching, skewed to anti-spike CD8.

The receptor's source is an adult who was a healthcare worker with PCR-confirmed SARS-CoV-2 infection or an uninfected control (not recorded which). The rearrangement uses TRBV4-2 and TRBJ2-7; D possibly corresponds to TRBD2 (5 bases). The sequencing sample was made of whole blood. CDR3: CASSQNPGVSSYEQYF. DNA of the CDR3: TGTGCCAGCAGCCAAAACCCCGGGGTCAGCTCCTACGAGCAGTACTTC.